These 14 T cell receptor beta chains came from one sample sequenced in a study of cytotoxic CD8 clonotypes in ibrutinib-treated CLL listed by TCRdb under 2021. Library prep was done by the immunoSEQ multiplex PCR assay. This immuneACCESS table, as held by TCRdb, lists in-frame sequences with V and J called but not all clones. Of the missing ones, under half trace to an unresolved V gene in checked studies; the others have no known cause. This sample is represented by about 39,000 clones; approximately 67% of them were singletons. The ten largest make up approximately 7% of the sample. Reading the label with the study, this specimen's time point is: progressive disease on ibrutinib. The input for sequencing was PBMCs, taken at disease progression, from a patient treated with ibrutinib. The source is a human donor with chronic lymphocytic leukemia.

The chain has TRBV30 and TRBJ1-6, with D perhaps TRBD1 (5 bases). The CDR3 has 13 residues. The V end lost 5 bases, the J end lost 9 bases, and 14 bases lay between the germline ends. The germline V gene encodes CDR1 GTSNPN and CDR2 SVGIG (reference sequence). In nucleotides, the CDR3 is TGTGCCTGGCGGGACCCCGGAGGTTCACCCCTCCACTTT. This encodes CAWRDPGGSPLHF.

In this sample, this clone turned up once. In DNA, the CDR3 is TGTGCCAGCAGCCAAGTCGGGAGGGCGGAGGCTGGTGAGCAGTTCTTC. Translated, it gives CASSQVGRAEAGEQFF. The chain is built from TRBV4-2 and TRBJ2-1; 8 positions match TRBD2. CDR3 length equals 16 residues. The V gene end was trimmed by 1 base and the J gene end by 9 bases; junction bases not matched to a gene: 11. CDR1 LGHNA and CDR2 YNFKEQ come from the germline V gene.

The gene calls are TRBV30 and TRBJ1-2, with a possible D match to TRBD1 (6 bases). CDR3 size: 13 residues. The germline V gene has CDR1 GTSNPN and CDR2 SVGIG (reference sequence). Between the trimmed V and J ends, which lost 1 base and 5 bases, there was a span of 11 bases. The CDR3 here is CAWSAGARYGYTF. The CDR3 nucleotides are TGTGCCTGGAGTGCGGGGGCGCGGTATGGCTACACCTTC.

The chain employs TRBV9 and TRBJ2-5; 7 bases map to TRBD2. The ends lost 1 base at V and 0 bases at J; junction bases unmatched: 3. CDR3 size: 15 residues. CDR1 and CDR2 from the germline V gene are SGDLS and YYNGEE. In DNA, the CDR3 is TGTGCCAGCAGCGTACAAGCGGGGAACCAAGAGACCCAGTACTTC. This encodes CASSVQAGNQETQYF. Complete variable domain (other parts from reference TRBV9 and TRBJ2-5): DSGVTQTPKHLITATGQRVTLRCSPRSGDLSVYWYQQSLDQGLQFLIQYYNGEERAKGNILERFSAQQFPDLHSELNLSSLELGDSALYFCASSVQAGNQETQYFGPGTRLLVL.

This chain uses TRBV11-2 with TRBJ2-7, with D hard to call. CDR1 SGHAT and CDR2 FQNNGV come from the germline V gene. The V end was cut by 2 bases, the J end by 5 bases, with 16 bases between. This CDR3 has 15 residues. This CDR3 reads CASSLPTSSINEQYF. Written as DNA, the CDR3 is TGTGCCAGCAGCTTACCAACTTCTTCCATCAACGAGCAGTACTTC.

In DNA form, the CDR3 reads TGCGCCAGCAGCCGATCTGGGGGACCAACTAACTATGGCTACACCTTC. Translation gives CASSRSGGPTNYGYTF. The V call is TRBV5-1, the J call TRBJ1-2; maybe TRBD1 (5 bases). Germline CDR1 is SGHRS and CDR2 is YFSETQ. Trimming removed 4 bases from V and 0 bases from J, with 16 bases in between. This CDR3 is built from 16 residues. Variable domain in full (rest from reference TRBV5-1 and TRBJ1-2): KAGVTQTPRYLIKTRGQQVTLSCSPISGHRSVSWYQQTPGQGLQFLFEYFSETQRNKGNFPGRFSGRQFSNSRSEMNVSTLELGDSALYLCASSRSGGPTNYGYTFGSGTRLTVV.

CDR3 residues: CASSFWRGQEKLFF. CDR3 sequence (DNA): TGTGCCAGCAGTTTTTGGAGGGGCCAGGAAAAACTGTTTTTT. The chain joins TRBV28 to TRBJ1-4, with D possibly TRBD1 on 5 matching bases. Between the trimmed V and J ends, which lost 3 bases and 8 bases, there was a span of 13 bases. The CDR3 runs 14 residues. CDR1 and CDR2 (germline): MDHEN, SYDVKM.

This clone has more than one count but fewer than ten. CDR3 nucleotide sequence: TGTGCCAGCAGCTTGACAGGGAGCAATCAGCCCCAGCATTTT. Translation gives CASSLTGSNQPQHF. The chain employs TRBV5-5 and TRBJ1-5; a weak D match, TRBD1 (6 bases). Between the trimmed V and J ends, which lost 1 base and 1 base, there was a span of 6 bases. The CDR3 sequence is 14 residues long. Germline-derived CDR1 and CDR2 are SGHKS and YYEKEE (reference sequence).

This clone came up a few times. The genes are TRBV28 and TRBJ1-2, with unresolved D. CDR1 and CDR2 from the germline V gene are MDHEN and SYDVKM. The CDR3 runs 13 residues. V was cut by 2 bases and J by 2 bases, with 6 bases left in between. The CDR3 coding sequence is TGTGCCAGCAGTTTAGTCAGGAACTATGGCTACACCTTC. Translation: CASSLVRNYGYTF.

The chain recombines TRBV7-9 with TRBJ2-7; TRBD1 might be the D (6 bases). The V and J ends lost 3 bases and 1 base respectively, with 13 bases between them. The CDR3 length is 15 residues. Germline V gene data show CDR1 as SEHNR and CDR2 as FQNEAQ (reference sequence). The CDR3, as DNA: TGTGCCAGCAGCTTGCCCAGGGGCGGGTCCTACGAGCAGTACTTC. Translation gives CASSLPRGGSYEQYF.

CDR3 DNA: TGTGCCTGGGATGGGGGGCGGGTGGCCTACGAGCAGTACTTC. Translation: CAWDGGRVAYEQYF. The V gene is TRBV30, the J gene TRBJ2-7; D may correspond to TRBD1 or TRBD2 (6 bases each). V was clipped by 5 bases and J by 2 bases, with 16 bases between them. CDR1 is GTSNPN, CDR2 SVGIG, per germline (reference sequence). The CDR3 sequence is 14 residues long. The variable domain in full, with the rest retrieved from reference TRBV30 and TRBJ2-7, is SQTIHQWPATLVQPVGSPLSLECTVEGTSNPNLYWYRQAAGRGLQLLFYSVGIGQISSEVPQNLSASRPQDRQFILSSKKLLLSDSGFYLCAWDGGRVAYEQYFGPGTRLTVT.

This sequence joins TRBV27 and TRBJ2-4; tentatively, D is TRBD1 or TRBD2 (6 bases each). The CDR3 spans 17 residues. Germline V lookup: CDR1 MNHEY, CDR2 SMNVEV (reference sequence). The V end was cut by 3 bases, the J end by 2 bases, with 17 bases between. The CDR3 DNA reads as TGTGCCAGCAGTTTGGAGGGGGGTCCCGGTCCCAAAAACATTCAGTACTTC. Its translation is CASSLEGGPGPKNIQYF.

The gene calls are TRBV9 and TRBJ2-7, with 10 bases fitting TRBD1. With 2 bases clipped from V and 3 bases from J, the junction kept 11 bases outside the gene matches. From germline, CDR1 is SGDLS and CDR2 YYNGEE. This CDR3 is 17 amino acids long. The CDR3 DNA is TGTGCCAGCAGCGTCTCCGGGACAGGGGCGACATACTACGAGCAGTACTTC. The encoded protein is CASSVSGTGATYYEQYF. Supplemented by reference TRBV9 and TRBJ2-7, the full variable domain reads DSGVTQTPKHLITATGQRVTLRCSPRSGDLSVYWYQQSLDQGLQFLIQYYNGEERAKGNILERFSAQQFPDLHSELNLSSLELGDSALYFCASSVSGTGATYYEQYFGPGTRLTVT.

J is TRBJ2-2 and V is TRBV9; D is unresolved. The V end lost 0 bases, the J end lost 1 base, and 7 bases lay between the germline ends. The CDR3 loop spans 15 amino acids. Looked up from germline, CDR1 is SGDLS and CDR2 is YYNGEE. In nucleotides, the CDR3 is TGTGCCAGCAGCGTAGAACCAAAGAACACCGGGGAGCTGTTTTTT. Residues: CASSVEPKNTGELFF.